The clone carrying this T cell receptor beta chain occurred once. As yet, its antigen is unknown. Germline-derived CDR1 and CDR2 are SGHNT and YYREEE (reference sequence). Trimming removed 4 bases at V and 2 bases at J, with 19 bases between. The CDR3 is made up of 18 amino acids. The data stem from a study of Graves' ophthalmopathy and Graves' hyperthyroidism. Study-level results: Most thyroid clonotypes with frequency above 0.001 were detected in blood too. In separating ophthalmopathy from stable hyperthyroidism, a 13-signature model achieved roughly 90% sensitivity and 81.08% specificity.

The sequenced template was RNA, covering the TCR beta CDR3 region. HTBI primers primed a first-round RT-PCR, and a second-round multiplex PCR followed. Each CDR3 protein is one row after TCRdb ran MiXCR on the multiplex PCR reads. The top ten hold over 40% of the sample, which has 200,000 to 300,000 distinct CDR3 sequences, about 47% seen once. Material: peripheral blood. The source of this sequence is an adult man with Graves' ophthalmopathy. V is TRBV5-4 and J is TRBJ2-6; either TRBD1 or TRBD2 may fit D (5 bases each). Here the CDR3 reads CASSQDSRLGAGANVLTF. For the CDR3, the DNA is TGTGCCAGCAGCCAAGATAGTCGTCTGGGGGCTGGGGCCAACGTCCTGACTTTC.